These T cell receptor beta chains were read from a single sample in a study of Ad26.COV2.S vaccination and SARS-CoV-2 variants. Using immunoSEQ multiplex PCR, the repertoire was profiled, and TCRdb retains in-frame clones only, with some absent. Here the sample spans over 110,000 clones, just over 85% being singletons. The sequences come from peripheral blood, collected after recovery from COVID-19. Receptor source: a human donor who had recovered from COVID-19. Each CDR3 is given with its conserved first and last residue. A D gene is named only where the DNA matches it firmly. The size field is filled for only some rows; it gives once, few, many or a size class.

V	size	D	J	DNA	CDR3
TRBV18	NA	NA	TRBJ2-7	TGTGCCAGCTCACCACCAGGGGTGGGAGGCGAGCGGTACTTC	CASSPPGVGGERYF
TRBV5-1	NA	TRBD1	TRBJ1-2	TGCGCCAGCAGCGCCGCTCCGGGACAGGGTCATGGCTACACCTTC	CASSAAPGQGHGYTF
TRBV3-1/TRBV3-2	NA	TRBD1	TRBJ1-6	TGTGCCAGCAGCCACAGGGGGAATAATTCACCCCTCCACTTT	CASSHRGNNSPLHF
TRBV14	NA	TRBD2	TRBJ2-1	TGTGCCAGCAGCCTCTTAGCGGGGGGCCCATTAAGGGAGCAGTTCTTC	CASSLLAGGPLREQFF
TRBV9	NA	TRBD1	TRBJ2-2	TGTGCCAGCAGCCTCCGGGGACAGGGTGCCGGGGAGCTGTTTTTT	CASSLRGQGAGELFF
TRBV4-3	once	TRBD2	TRBJ2-7	TGCGCCAGCAGCCAAGACCAGCGGGGGGGCAACGAGCAGTACTTC	CASSQDQRGGNEQYF
TRBV18	few	NA	TRBJ2-7	TGTGCCAGCTCACTGTTCGCGAGAGGCGAGCAGTACTTC	CASSLFARGEQYF
TRBV28	NA	NA	TRBJ2-5	TGTGCCAGCAGTTTCCGGGACTCCCTGTACCAAGAGACCCAGTACTTC	CASSFRDSLYQETQYF
TRBV4-1	once	TRBD2	TRBJ2-5	TGCGCCAGCAAAGGGGGGCTAGCGGGAAAAGAGACCCAGTACTTC	CASKGGLAGKETQYF
TRBV5-6	NA	TRBD1	TRBJ1-2	TGTGCCAGCAGCTCACCGGGACAGGAATCCTATGGCTACACCTTC	CASSSPGQESYGYTF
TRBV6-5	NA	NA	TRBJ1-6	TGTGCCAGCAGAGCAGGGGTAGGGAATTCACCCCTCCACTTT	CASRAGVGNSPLHF
TRBV30	NA	NA	TRBJ1-1	TGTGCCTGGAGTGGTCTACGGGAGGTGAACACTGAAGCTTTCTTT	CAWSGLREVNTEAFF
TRBV28	NA	NA	TRBJ2-5	TGTGCCAGCAGTTTCCGGAGAATTAACATCCAAGAGACCCAGTACTTC	CASSFRRINIQETQYF
TRBV5-5	NA	TRBD2	TRBJ2-5	TGTGCCAGCAGCTTGTGGGGGGGTGAGACCCAGTACTTC	CASSLWGGETQYF
TRBV7-6	NA	TRBD1	TRBJ2-5	TGTGCCAGCAGCTTCTGGACAGGGGCTCAAGAGACCCAGTACTTC	CASSFWTGAQETQYF
TRBV4-1	many	TRBD1	TRBJ1-4	TGCGCCAGCAGCCGTACAGGGGGTGATAATGAAAAACTGTTTTTT	CASSRTGGDNEKLFF
TRBV25-1	NA	NA	TRBJ1-1	TGTGCCAGCAGTGAACCCTCGGGGGGGCCCACTGAAGCTTTCTTT	CASSEPSGGPTEAFF
TRBV19	NA	TRBD1	TRBJ2-5	TGTGCCAGTAGCACCAACAGGGGATCGGCTCCTGTGGGCCAGTACTTC	CASSTNRGSAPVGQYF
TRBV6-5	once	NA	TRBJ1-2	TGTGCCAGCAGTTACTCGTTGGACTTGTATGGCTACACCTTC	CASSYSLDLYGYTF
TRBV2	NA	TRBD1	TRBJ1-6	TGTGCCAGCAGTGGACCGGGACAGGGTGTATCACCCCTCCACTTT	CASSGPGQGVSPLHF
TRBV10-1	NA	NA	TRBJ2-3	TGCGCCAGCAGTGATGGAAATTTGAACACAGATACGCAGTATTTT	CASSDGNLNTDTQYF
TRBV28	NA	NA	TRBJ2-3	TGTGCCAGCAGTCCGGGAGGCACAGATACGCAGTATTTT	CASSPGGTDTQYF
TRBV7-2	once	NA	TRBJ2-3	TGTGCCAGCAGCTTAGTGGGGAGCACAGATACGCAGTATTTT	CASSLVGSTDTQYF
TRBV3-1/TRBV3-2	once	NA	TRBJ1-2	TGTGCCAGCAGCCGCGCCCGGGACACTATCTATGGCTACACCTTC	CASSRARDTIYGYTF
TRBV12-3/TRBV12-4	NA	NA	TRBJ1-3	TGTGCCAGCAGTTTCGGGAACACCATATATTTT	CASSFGNTIYF
TRBV19	NA	NA	TRBJ2-2	TGTGCCAGTAGTATGGGAATAAGGGGTGGGACCGGGGAGCTGTTTTTT	CASSMGIRGGTGELFF
TRBV5-1	NA	NA	TRBJ1-2	TGCGCCAGCAGCTCCATGAACGACTATGGCTACACCTTC	CASSSMNDYGYTF
TRBV7-8	NA	NA	TRBJ1-2	TGTGCCAGCAGCTTAACCCCTAACTATGGCTACACCTTC	CASSLTPNYGYTF
TRBV7-2	NA	TRBD1	TRBJ1-2	TGTGCCAGCAGCCGGGACAGGGGGGACTATGGCTACACCTTC	CASSRDRGDYGYTF
TRBV4-1	few	NA	TRBJ1-1	TGCGCCAGCAGCCAGGCCAGGGATTTGGGTGGATACACTGAAGCTTTCTTT	CASSQARDLGGYTEAFF
TRBV10-2	NA	NA	TRBJ2-1	TGCGCCAGCACCCAAGGGGGGTCCCCCTACAATGAGCAGTTCTTC	CASTQGGSPYNEQFF
TRBV6-6	NA	TRBD1	TRBJ1-2	TGTGCCAGCAGTTTATCCGGACAGGCATTGTATGGCTACACCTTC	CASSLSGQALYGYTF
TRBV7-2	NA	NA	TRBJ2-2	TGTGCCAGCAGCTTAGGCACCGCTCAGACCGGGGAGCTGTTTTTT	CASSLGTAQTGELFF
TRBV19	NA	NA	TRBJ1-2	TGTGCCAGTAGGATCATGGGCAGCTATGGCTACACCTTC	CASRIMGSYGYTF
TRBV19	NA	NA	TRBJ2-1	TGTGCCAGCCGACAAGGCCATGAGCAGTTCTTC	CASRQGHEQFF
TRBV9	NA	NA	TRBJ1-2	TGTGCCAGCAGGGAGGGGCAGGGGTCGAACTATGGCTACACCTTC	CASREGQGSNYGYTF
TRBV3-1/TRBV3-2	once	TRBD1	TRBJ1-1	TGTGCCAGCAGCCAAAGACAGGGGAACACTGAAGCTTTCTTT	CASSQRQGNTEAFF
TRBV4-3	NA	TRBD1	TRBJ1-2	TGCGCCAGCAGCCAAGAAAAGGGGGCGAATGGCTACACCTTC	CASSQEKGANGYTF
TRBV5-4	few	NA	TRBJ1-2	TGTGCCAGCAGTCCTGCCAAGGGCGGGGGCTACACCTTC	CASSPAKGGGYTF
TRBV27	few	NA	TRBJ2-7	TGTGCCAGCAGTATCTTCCAGGGGTCGGATGAGCAGTACTTC	CASSIFQGSDEQYF
TRBV7-9	NA	NA	TRBJ1-5	TGTGCCAGCAGCTTAGAGAGTCAGCCCCAGCATTTT	CASSLESQPQHF
TRBV19	NA	NA	TRBJ1-3	TGTGCCAGTAGTATCTGGCAGGGAGGAAACACCATATATTTT	CASSIWQGGNTIYF
TRBV4-3	NA	NA	TRBJ2-7	TGCGCCAGCAGCCAAGATTTAGATATCGGACCCTATGGCTACGAGCAGTACTTC	CASSQDLDIGPYGYEQYF
TRBV19	NA	NA	TRBJ1-6	TGTGCCAGTAGGGACAAATGGAATTCACCCCTCCACTTT	CASRDKWNSPLHF
TRBV6-5	NA	NA	TRBJ1-1	TGTGCCAGCAGCACCCTAGGAAGCCCAAACACTGAAGCTTTCTTT	CASSTLGSPNTEAFF
TRBV27	NA	NA	TRBJ2-1	TGTGCCAGCAGTTTGGATGTGGCCTACAATGAGCAGTTCTTC	CASSLDVAYNEQFF